One sample yielded the 4 T cell receptor beta chains listed below, sequenced in a study of beta chain features in type 1 diabetes. Study-wide results and limits: Patients with Type 1 diabetes showed moderately but significantly shorter TCRB CDR3s in all four CD4+ subsets.

No antigen has been assigned to these receptors. Sequencing targeted expressed TCRB transcripts, as all isolated RNA had been reverse transcribed. Clones were sequenced by immunoSEQ multiplex PCR, and TCRdb holds only the in-frame ones, with some missing. Of roughly 290,000 clones listed, approximately 16% are singletons. Sequencing was performed on naive CD4+ T cells from blood. Source of these receptors: a man between 18 and 29 years old with type 1 diabetes.

This clone was detected a few times. The J gene is TRBJ2-7, the V gene TRBV5-1; 11 positions agree with TRBD1. Trimming cost V 4 bases and J 3 bases; bases outside gene matches: 9. Germline V gene data show CDR1 as SGHRS and CDR2 as YFSETQ. The CDR3 covers 16 residues. The chain's CDR3 is CASSVDTGTGGYEQYF. Here the CDR3 DNA reads TGCGCCAGCAGCGTAGACACCGGGACAGGGGGCTACGAGCAGTACTTC.

This clone was seen more than once but under ten times. J is TRBJ2-7 and V is TRBV20-1; D call uncertain. CDR1 DFQATT and CDR2 SNEGSKA come from the germline V gene (reference sequence). V was pared by 3 bases and J by 2 bases, with 5 bases between. The CDR3 covers 11 residues. The DNA for the CDR3 is TGCAGTGCTAGTGAGACCTACGAGCAGTACTTC. Its translation is CSASETYEQYF.

V is TRBV29-1 and J is TRBJ2-1; tentative D call: TRBD2 (6 bases). Per the germline V gene, CDR1 is SQVTM and CDR2 is ANQGSEA. Between the trimmed V and J ends, which lost 6 bases and 5 bases, there was a span of 11 bases. The CDR3 has 12 residues. The CDR3 coding sequence is TGCAGCGTCGGGGACTGGGACAATGAGCAGTTCTTC. Translation: CSVGDWDNEQFF.

This clone was observed a handful of times. The rearrangement uses TRBV6-5 and TRBJ2-1; 12 nucleotides match TRBD2. This CDR3 contains 15 residues. With V trimmed by 2 bases and J by 8 bases, 4 bases remained unmatched. The V gene's germline CDR1 is MNHEY and CDR2 SVGAGI. The CDR3 spells CASSYATSGRYEQFF. The CDR3 DNA follows: TGTGCCAGCAGTTACGCCACTAGCGGGAGGTATGAGCAGTTCTTC.